The clone carrying this TCR beta chain showed up just a few times. Its specificity is not known. Sequence at one end of the junction differs from germline and may be a read error. TCRB libraries came from RNA via three nested multiplex PCR rounds. A C-beta primer primed TCRB cDNA from 0.5 ug RNA. TCRdb itself ran the multiplex PCR reads through MiXCR, one entry per CDR3 protein. This sample has around 13,000 distinct CDR3 sequences, with roughly 70% found just once. Germline lookup yields CDR1 SQVTM and CDR2 ANQGSEA. The CDR3 spans 14 residues. This entry comes from a study of tumor-infiltrating lymphocytes in glioblastoma multiforme. Study-wide findings and caveats: Unequal TCR RNA per T cell might skew measured clone sizes. TCR plus mutation findings rest on a single glioblastoma patient.

Sequenced sample: brain tumor tissue. The rearrangement joins TRBV29-1 to TRBJ2-7; D is undetermined. This receptor was obtained from a male donor with glioblastoma. The CDR3: CNVVGPVNTFEQYF. CDR3 bases: TGCAACGTTGTAGGGCCAGTAAATACCTTCGAGCAGTACTTC.